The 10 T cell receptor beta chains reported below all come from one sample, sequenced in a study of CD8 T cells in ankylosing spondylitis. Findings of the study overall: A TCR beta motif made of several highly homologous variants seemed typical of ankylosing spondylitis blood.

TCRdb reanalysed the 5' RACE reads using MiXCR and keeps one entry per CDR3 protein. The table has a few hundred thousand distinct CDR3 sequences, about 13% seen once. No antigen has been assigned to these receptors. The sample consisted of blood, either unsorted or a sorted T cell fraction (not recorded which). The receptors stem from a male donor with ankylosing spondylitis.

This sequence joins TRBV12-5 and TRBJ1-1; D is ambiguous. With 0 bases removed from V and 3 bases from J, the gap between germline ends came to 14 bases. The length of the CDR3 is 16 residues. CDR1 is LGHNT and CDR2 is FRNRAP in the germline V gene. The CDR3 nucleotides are TGTGCTAGTGGTTTGGTGGGGTTCGGGGAGGACACTGAAGCTTTCTTT. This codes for CASGLVGFGEDTEAFF.

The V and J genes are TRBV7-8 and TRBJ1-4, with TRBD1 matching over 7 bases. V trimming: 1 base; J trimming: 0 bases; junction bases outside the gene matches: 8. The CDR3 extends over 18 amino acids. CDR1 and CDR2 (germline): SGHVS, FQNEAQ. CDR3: CASSLERGQLPTNEKLFF. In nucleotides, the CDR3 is TGTGCCAGCAGCTTAGAGAGGGGACAGCTTCCAACTAATGAAAAACTGTTTTTT.

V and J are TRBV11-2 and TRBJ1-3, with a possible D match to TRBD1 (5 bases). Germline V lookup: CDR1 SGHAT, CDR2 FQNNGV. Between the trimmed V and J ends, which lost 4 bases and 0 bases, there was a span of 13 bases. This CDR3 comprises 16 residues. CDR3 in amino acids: CASSWGTSSSGNTIYF. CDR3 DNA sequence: TGTGCCAGCAGCTGGGGGACTTCCAGCTCTGGAAACACCATATATTTT.

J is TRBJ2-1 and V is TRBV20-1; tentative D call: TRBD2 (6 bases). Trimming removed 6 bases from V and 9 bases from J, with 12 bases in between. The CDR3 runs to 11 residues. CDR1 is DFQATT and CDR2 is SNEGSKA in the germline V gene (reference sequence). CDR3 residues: CSARLGSEQFF. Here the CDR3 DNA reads TGCAGTGCGCGACTAGGGAGTGAGCAGTTCTTC.

CDR3 loop: CSAWDYLQETQYF. Written as DNA, the CDR3 is TGCAGTGCGTGGGACTACCTCCAAGAGACCCAGTACTTC. This sequence joins TRBV20-1 and TRBJ2-5; 7 bases fit TRBD2. This CDR3 is 13 amino acids long. V was pared by 6 bases and J by 1 base, with 5 bases of the junction left unmatched. Germline lookup yields CDR1 DFQATT and CDR2 SNEGSKA (reference sequence).

The CDR3 region is CAISGGGQETQYF. Written as DNA, the CDR3 is TGTGCCATCAGTGGTGGCGGGCAAGAGACCCAGTACTTC. The chain recombines TRBV10-3 with TRBJ2-5, with D possibly TRBD2 on 5 matching bases. Looked up from germline, CDR1 is ENHRY and CDR2 is SYGVKD. CDR3 size: 13 residues. Trimming pared 4 bases from V and 2 bases from J, leaving 8 bases between.

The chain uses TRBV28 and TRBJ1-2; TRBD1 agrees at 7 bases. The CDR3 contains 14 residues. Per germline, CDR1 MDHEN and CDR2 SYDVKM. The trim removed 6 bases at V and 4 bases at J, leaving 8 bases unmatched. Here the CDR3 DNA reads TGTGCCAGCAGACGACAGGGAGAGGGCTATGGCTACACCTTC. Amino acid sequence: CASRRQGEGYGYTF.

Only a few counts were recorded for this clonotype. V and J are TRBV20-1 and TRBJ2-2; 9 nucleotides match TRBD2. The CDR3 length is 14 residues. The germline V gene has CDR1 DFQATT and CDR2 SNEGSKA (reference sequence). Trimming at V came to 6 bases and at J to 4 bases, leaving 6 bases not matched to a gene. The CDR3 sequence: CSASGLAVTGELFF. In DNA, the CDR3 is TGCAGTGCGTCGGGACTAGCAGTCACCGGGGAGCTGTTTTTT.

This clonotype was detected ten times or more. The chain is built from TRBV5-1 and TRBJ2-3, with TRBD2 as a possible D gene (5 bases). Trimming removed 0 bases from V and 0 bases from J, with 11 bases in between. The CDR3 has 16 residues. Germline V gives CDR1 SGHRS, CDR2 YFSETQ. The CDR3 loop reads CASSLVGGSSTDTQYF. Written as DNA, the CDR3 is TGCGCCAGCAGCTTGGTAGGCGGGTCGAGCACAGATACGCAGTATTTT.

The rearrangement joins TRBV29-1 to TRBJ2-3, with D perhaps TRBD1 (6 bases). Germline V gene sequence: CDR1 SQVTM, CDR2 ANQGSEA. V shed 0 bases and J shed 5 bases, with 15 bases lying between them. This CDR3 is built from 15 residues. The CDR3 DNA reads TGCAGCGTTGAAGATCCGGGACAAGGAGGAGATACGCAGTATTTT. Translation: CSVEDPGQGGDTQYF.